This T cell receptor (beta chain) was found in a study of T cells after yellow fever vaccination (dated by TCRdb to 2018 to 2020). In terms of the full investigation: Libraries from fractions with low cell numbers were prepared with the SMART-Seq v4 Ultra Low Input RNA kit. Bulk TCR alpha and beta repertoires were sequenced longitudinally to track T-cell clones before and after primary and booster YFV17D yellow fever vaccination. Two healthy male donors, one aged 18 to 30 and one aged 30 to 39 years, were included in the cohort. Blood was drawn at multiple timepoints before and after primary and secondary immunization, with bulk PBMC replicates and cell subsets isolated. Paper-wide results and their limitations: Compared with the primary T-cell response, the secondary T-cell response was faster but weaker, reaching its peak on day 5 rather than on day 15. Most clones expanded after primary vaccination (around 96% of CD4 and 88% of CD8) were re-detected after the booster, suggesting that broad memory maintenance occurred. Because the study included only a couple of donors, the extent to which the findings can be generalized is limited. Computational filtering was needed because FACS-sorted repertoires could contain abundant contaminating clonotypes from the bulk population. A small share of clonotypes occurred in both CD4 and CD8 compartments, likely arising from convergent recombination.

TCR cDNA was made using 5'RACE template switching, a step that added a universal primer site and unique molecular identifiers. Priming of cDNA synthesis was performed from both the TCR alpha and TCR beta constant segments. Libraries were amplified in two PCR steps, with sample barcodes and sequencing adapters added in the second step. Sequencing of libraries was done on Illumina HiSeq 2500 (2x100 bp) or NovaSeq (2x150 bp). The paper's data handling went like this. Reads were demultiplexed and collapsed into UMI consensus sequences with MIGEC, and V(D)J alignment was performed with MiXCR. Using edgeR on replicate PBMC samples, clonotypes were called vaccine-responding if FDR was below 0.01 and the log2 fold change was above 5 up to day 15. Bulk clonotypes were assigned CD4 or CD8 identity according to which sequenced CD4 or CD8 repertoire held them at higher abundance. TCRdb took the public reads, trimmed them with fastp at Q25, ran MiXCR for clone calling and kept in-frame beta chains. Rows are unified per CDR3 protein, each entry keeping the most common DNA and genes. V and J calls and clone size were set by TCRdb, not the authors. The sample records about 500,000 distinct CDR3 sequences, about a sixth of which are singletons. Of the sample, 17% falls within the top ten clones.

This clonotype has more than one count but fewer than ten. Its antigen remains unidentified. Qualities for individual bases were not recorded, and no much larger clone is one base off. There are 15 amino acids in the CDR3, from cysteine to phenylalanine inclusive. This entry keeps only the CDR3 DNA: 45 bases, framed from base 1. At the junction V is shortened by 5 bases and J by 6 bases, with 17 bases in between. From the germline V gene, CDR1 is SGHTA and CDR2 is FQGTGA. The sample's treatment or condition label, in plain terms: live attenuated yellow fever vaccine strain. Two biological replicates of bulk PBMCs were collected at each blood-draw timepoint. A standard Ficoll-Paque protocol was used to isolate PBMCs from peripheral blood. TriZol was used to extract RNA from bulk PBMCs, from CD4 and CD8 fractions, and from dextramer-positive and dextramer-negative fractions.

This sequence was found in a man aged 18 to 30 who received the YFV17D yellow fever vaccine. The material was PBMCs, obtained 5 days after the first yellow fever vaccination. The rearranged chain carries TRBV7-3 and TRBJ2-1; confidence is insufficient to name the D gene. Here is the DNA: TGTGCCAGCAGCCAGCGCCTGGGGAAGATCAATGAGCAGTTCTTC. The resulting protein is CASSQRLGKINEQFF.